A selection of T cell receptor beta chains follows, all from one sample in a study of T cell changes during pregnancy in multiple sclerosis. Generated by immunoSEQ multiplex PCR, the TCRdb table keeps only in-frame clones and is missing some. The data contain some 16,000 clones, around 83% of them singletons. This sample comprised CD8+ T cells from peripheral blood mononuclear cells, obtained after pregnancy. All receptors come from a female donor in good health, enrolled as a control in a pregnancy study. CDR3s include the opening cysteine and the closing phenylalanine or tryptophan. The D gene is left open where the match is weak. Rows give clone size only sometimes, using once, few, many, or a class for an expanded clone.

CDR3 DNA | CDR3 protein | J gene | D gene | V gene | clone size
TGTGCCAGCAGTCCCGGACTAGCGGGAGCTTCAGAGACCCAGTACTTC | CASSPGLAGASETQYF | TRBJ2-5 | TRBD2 | TRBV28 | NA
TGTGCCAGCAGCGCCCCGGTGGGCAATAACTATGGCTACACCTTC | CASSAPVGNNYGYTF | TRBJ1-2 | NA | TRBV9 | NA
TGTGCCAGCAAGGACAGCACCTCTAGGGCTGAAGCTTTCTTT | CASKDSTSRAEAFF | TRBJ1-1 | NA | TRBV28 | NA
TGCGCCAGCGGAGGCGGGGGGTATGATGAGCAGTTCTTC | CASGGGGYDEQFF | TRBJ2-1 | TRBD2 | TRBV4-3 | once
TGTGCCAGCAGCTTAGCTAATTGGAACACCGGGGAGCTGTTTTTT | CASSLANWNTGELFF | TRBJ2-2 | NA | TRBV7-6 | NA
TGTGCCAGCAGCTTTTCCGGGGGAGGAGAGACCCAGTACTTC | CASSFSGGGETQYF | TRBJ2-5 | NA | TRBV7-9 | NA
TGTGCCAGCAGCGTAGGTGGTGTGGGAGGGAACGAGCAGTACTTC | CASSVGGVGGNEQYF | TRBJ2-7 | TRBD2 | TRBV9 | NA
TGTGCCAGCACCTCAGCCCGGGACAGGGGTCCCGATACGCAGTATTTT | CASTSARDRGPDTQYF | TRBJ2-3 | TRBD1 | TRBV28 | NA
TGTGCCAGCAGCGACGGGACTAGCATCGGGGAGCTGTTTTTT | CASSDGTSIGELFF | TRBJ2-2 | TRBD2 | TRBV11-2 | NA
TGTGCCAGCAGTTACGGTCTGGATACGCAGTATTTT | CASSYGLDTQYF | TRBJ2-3 | NA | TRBV27 | NA
TGTGCCAGCGTCCCGGGACACATGAAGTACGAGCAGTACTTC | CASVPGHMKYEQYF | TRBJ2-7 | NA | TRBV28 | NA
TGTGCCAGCAGTTTAGGAGGGACAGCTGAAGCTTTCTTT | CASSLGGTAEAFF | TRBJ1-1 | TRBD1 | TRBV27 | NA
TGCGCCAGCAGCATTGAGTGGGAGAGGCGCTACACCTTC | CASSIEWERRYTF | TRBJ1-2 | NA | TRBV5-1 | NA
TGTGCCAGCAGCTTAGAGTCCCAGGGGTTTTTTTATGGCTACACCTTC | CASSLESQGFFYGYTF | TRBJ1-2 | NA | TRBV7-8 | NA
TGCCCCAGGGAATTTGGAAACACCATATATTTT | CPREFGNTIYF | TRBJ1-3 | NA | TRBV27 | NA
TGTGCCTCATCACCCCAGGGGCCCACTGAAGCTTTCTTT | CASSPQGPTEAFF | TRBJ1-1 | NA | TRBV19 | NA
TGTGCCAGCGGGGGACGGGGGGTAGTAGGATTTTTT | CASGGRGVVGFF | TRBJ1-1 | NA | TRBV9 | NA
TGTGCCAGCAGCTCCGGGACTAGCGGGCACTACGAGCAGTACTTC | CASSSGTSGHYEQYF | TRBJ2-7 | TRBD2 | TRBV7-9 | NA
TGTGCTAGTGGTTCCGATTCGCGCCAGTTCTTC | CASGSDSRQFF | TRBJ2-1 | NA | TRBV12-5 | many
TGTGCCAGCAGGCCAACCGGGACTAGCTATGAGCAGTTCTTC | CASRPTGTSYEQFF | TRBJ2-1 | TRBD2 | TRBV6-6 | once
TGTGCCAGCAGCCCCGGGGGGGCAGCGTTCATGAACACTGAAGCTTTCTTT | CASSPGGAAFMNTEAFF | TRBJ1-1 | NA | TRBV9 | NA
TGTGCCAGCAGTGATGTACAGGGGAGAAGAGAGACCCAGTACTTC | CASSDVQGRRETQYF | TRBJ2-5 | TRBD1 | TRBV25-1 | NA
TGTGCCAGCAGTGAAGAAACAGGGAACACCGGGGAGCTGTTTTTT | CASSEETGNTGELFF | TRBJ2-2 | NA | TRBV6-1 | few
TGTGACAAACGGGAGGACACCGGGGAGCTGTTTTTT | CDKREDTGELFF | TRBJ2-2 | TRBD2 | TRBV7-2 | NA
TGTGCCAGCAGAACAGGGGTGGAGGGTAATGAAAAACTGTTTTTT | CASRTGVEGNEKLFF | TRBJ1-4 | TRBD1 | TRBV27 | few
TGTGCCAGCAGTTTATCGGGGGACACCTCCTACGAGCAGTACTTC | CASSLSGDTSYEQYF | TRBJ2-7 | NA | TRBV27 | NA
TGTGCCAGCAGCCAAGACCCTGGAGTTCCCTCTGAAGCTTTCTTT | CASSQDPGVPSEAFF | TRBJ1-1 | NA | TRBV4-2 | NA
TGTGCCAGCAGTTTGGCCAGGCTCGCAGATACGCAGTATTTT | CASSLARLADTQYF | TRBJ2-3 | NA | TRBV27 | NA
TGTGCCAGCAGTTCCGCCGGGAGGTTCGGGGATGAGCAGTTCTTC | CASSSAGRFGDEQFF | TRBJ2-1 | TRBD2 | TRBV28 | NA
TGTGCCAGCGTCCCGGACAGTAATGAAAAACTGTTTTTT | CASVPDSNEKLFF | TRBJ1-4 | NA | TRBV6-6 | NA
TGTGCCAGCAGCTTTAGCAGGGAAGAGACCCAGTACTTC | CASSFSREETQYF | TRBJ2-5 | NA | TRBV5-6 | NA
TGTGCCAGCAGCATCGGCGGGGGGGAAACAGATACGCAGTATTTT | CASSIGGGETDTQYF | TRBJ2-3 | TRBD2 | TRBV6-5 | NA
TGTGCCAGCAGCTTCTCCAGGGACACAGATACGCAGTATTTT | CASSFSRDTDTQYF | TRBJ2-3 | NA | TRBV5-6 | NA
TGTGCCAGCAGTCCCGGACAGGAGGGGGACGAGCAGTACTTC | CASSPGQEGDEQYF | TRBJ2-7 | NA | TRBV6-4 | NA
TGCGCCAGCTCCGGCCTGGGACTAGCGGGGGTTCTTAGCTCCTACAATGAGCAGTTCTTC | CASSGLGLAGVLSSYNEQFF | TRBJ2-1 | TRBD2 | TRBV5-1 | NA
TGCGCCAGCAGCCAAGAGGGGGGGGCCACTAATGAAAAACTGTTTTTT | CASSQEGGATNEKLFF | TRBJ1-4 | NA | TRBV4-3 | NA
TGCGCCAGCCGTGAGGAGGGTAAGACCCAGTACTTC | CASREEGKTQYF | TRBJ2-5 | NA | TRBV5-1 | NA
TGCGCCAGCAGTGGTCCGGGACTAGCGGAGCCGGATGCCTACAATGAGCAGTTCTTC | CASSGPGLAEPDAYNEQFF | TRBJ2-1 | TRBD2 | TRBV10-2 | NA
TGTGCCAGCAGTTTCAACAGTGACACTGAAGCTTTCTTT | CASSFNSDTEAFF | TRBJ1-1 | NA | TRBV28 | NA
TGTGCCAGCAGCTTAGCAGCTAGCAAAAACATTCAGTACTTC | CASSLAASKNIQYF | TRBJ2-4 | NA | TRBV7-9 | NA
TGTGCCAGTAGTGGAGGGTGGACGCACACTGAAGCTTTCTTT | CASSGGWTHTEAFF | TRBJ1-1 | NA | TRBV19 | NA
TGTGCCAGCAGGGGAGGGGGGCAGAAGGCTTTCTTT | CASRGGGQKAFF | TRBJ1-1 | NA | TRBV28 | NA
TGTGCCAGCAGCGTAGGGAGGGGGCGTGGTGAAAAACTGTTTTTT | CASSVGRGRGEKLFF | TRBJ1-4 | TRBD1 | TRBV9 | NA
TGCGCCAGCAGCCAACATACAGGGGGCCGGGGCACAGATACGCAGTATTTT | CASSQHTGGRGTDTQYF | TRBJ2-3 | TRBD1 | TRBV4-3 | NA
TGTGCCAGCAGCCTCGGACAGGGGGATGGCTACACCTTC | CASSLGQGDGYTF | TRBJ1-2 | TRBD1 | TRBV7-2 | NA
TGTGCCAGCAGCCCAGGACTAGAGCAGACCCAGTACTTC | CASSPGLEQTQYF | TRBJ2-5 | TRBD2 | TRBV4-2 | large
TGTGCCAGCAGTGACGGGGACAGTGAGACCCAGTACTTC | CASSDGDSETQYF | TRBJ2-5 | TRBD1 | TRBV6-4 | medium-sized
TGTGCCAGCAGTGACGCGGCCACCGGAGGGGGCACAGATACGCAGTATTTT | CASSDAATGGGTDTQYF | TRBJ2-3 | NA | TRBV6-4 | NA
TGTGCCAGCAGCTTATCATCAGGACAGGGGTGGCGAAAACTGTTTTTT | CASSLSSGQGWRKLFF | TRBJ1-4 | TRBD1 | TRBV7-9 | NA
TGTGCCAGCAGTTCCGAGACTAGCGGACAAGAGACCCAGTACTTC | CASSSETSGQETQYF | TRBJ2-5 | TRBD2 | TRBV27 | NA
TGTGCCAGCAGTTTAAGGGAGTACGAGCAGTACTTC | CASSLREYEQYF | TRBJ2-7 | NA | TRBV28 | NA
TGTGCCAGCAGCGACGGAGGGGACAGCAGGCAGTACTTC | CASSDGGDSRQYF | TRBJ2-7 | NA | TRBV9 | NA
TGTGCCAGCAGCTTAGGGGCCGGCGGGGTTTACAATGAGCAGTTCTTC | CASSLGAGGVYNEQFF | TRBJ2-1 | NA | TRBV7-3 | NA